This TCR beta chain was captured in a study of blood T cell repertoires in COVID-19. Overall study: T cells, B-cell-depleted T cells, or PBMCs supplied cDNA or gDNA.

In the authors' workflow: Amplifying reference gene primers gave estimates of nucleated cell counts. Data came from immunoSEQ multiplex PCR; TCRdb stores just in-frame clones and leaves some out. Clonal size and the V and J genes are those of that table, whereas D and trimming came from the DNA. Here the sample spans some 280,000 clones, approximately 91% being singletons. Sequencing was performed on peripheral blood. This TCR derives from a woman in her fifties or sixties with acute or convalescent COVID-19.

The CDR3: CASSLDAGVNTEAFF. CDR3 DNA: TGCGCCAGCAGCTTGGATGCAGGGGTGAACACTGAAGCTTTCTTT. J is TRBJ1-1 and V is TRBV5-1, with a weak D call TRBD1 (6 bases). In germline, CDR1 is SGHRS, CDR2 YFSETQ. The CDR3 has 15 amino acids. The V end lost 0 bases, the J end lost 0 bases, and 9 bases lay between the germline ends.